One and the same sample provided the 17 T cell receptor beta chains below, sequenced in a study of cytomegalovirus exposure and HLA in healthy donors. 60 Vbeta and 13 Jbeta primers were used in PCR. The repertoire was sequenced with immunoSEQ multiplex PCR; TCRdb's copy has only in-frame clones and lacks some. The sample includes approximately 190,000 clones, around 87% seen only once; the top ten take less than 1.3%. The sample comprised PBMCs. The source of these receptors is a boy aged 2-15 years in good health and CMV-seronegative.

The chain uses TRBV6-1 and TRBJ1-2; tentative D call: TRBD1 (5 bases). Germline V CDR1 and CDR2: MNHNS, SASEGT. Trimming stripped 1 base from V and 5 bases from J, with 17 bases between. This CDR3 spans 16 amino acids. Written as DNA, the CDR3 is TGTGCCAGCAGTGAAGGGGGCGACAGTACCGTATATGGCTACACCTTC. Protein sequence: CASSEGGDSTVYGYTF.

The rearrangement links TRBV5-6 to TRBJ1-1; D might be TRBD1 (6 bases). Per the germline V gene, CDR1 is SGHDT and CDR2 is YYEEEE. The CDR3 is made up of 12 amino acids. With 3 bases removed from V and 11 bases from J, the gap between germline ends came to 14 bases. CDR3 in DNA: TGTGCCAGCAGCTCGCGGGGGCAATGGGCTTTCTTT. This codes for CASSSRGQWAFF.

The chain employs TRBV30 and TRBJ2-5; the D gene is possibly TRBD1 (6 bases). Germline V lookup: CDR1 GTSNPN, CDR2 SVGIG (reference sequence). This CDR3 has 16 residues. Trimming removed 2 bases at V and 1 base at J, with 17 bases between. The CDR3 bases are TGTGCCTGGAGTTTAACCGGGACACCAATCCAAGAGACCCAGTACTTC. It codes for CAWSLTGTPIQETQYF.

The chain links TRBV5-1 to TRBJ1-2; TRBD1 might be the D (5 bases). V was pared by 0 bases and J by 8 bases, with 14 bases between. The CDR3 totals 14 residues. Per the germline V gene, CDR1 is SGHRS and CDR2 is YFSETQ. CDR3 protein: CASSLASAGYGYTF. For the CDR3, the DNA is TGCGCCAGCAGCTTGGCATCGGCAGGGTACGGCTACACCTTC.

The V call is TRBV27, the J call TRBJ1-6; a possible D gene is TRBD1 (6 bases). This CDR3 has 20 amino acids. The germline CDR1 and CDR2 sequences are MNHEY and SMNVEV (reference sequence). Between the trimmed V and J ends, which lost 5 bases and 5 bases, there was a span of 28 bases. DNA for the CDR3: TGTGCCAGCAGTGCCGACCCGGGGGGGGCAAGCGCTAGGGATAATTCACCCCTCCACTTT. This translates into CASSADPGGASARDNSPLHF.

V is TRBV6-6 and J is TRBJ1-1, with D unclear. V was trimmed by 2 bases and J by 4 bases, leaving 11 bases between them. The germline CDR1 and CDR2 sequences are MNHNY and SVGAGI (reference sequence). The length of the CDR3 is 14 residues. CDR3 bases: TGTGCCAGCAGTTACAGTCATATGGCCACTGAAGCTTTCTTT. Translating gives CASSYSHMATEAFF.

The gene calls are TRBV6-1 and TRBJ1-3, with D unclear. Germline loops: CDR1 MNHNS, CDR2 SASEGT. V lost 0 bases to trimming and J lost 0 bases, with 9 bases between them. The CDR3 runs to 16 residues. This CDR3 reads CASSEALRISGNTIYF. The CDR3 DNA is TGTGCCAGCAGTGAAGCATTGAGGATCTCTGGAAACACCATATATTTT.

This clone appeared a single time. This chain connects TRBV27 to TRBJ2-7, with a possible D match to TRBD1 (5 bases). V was clipped by 6 bases and J by 2 bases, with 20 bases between them. Germline loops: CDR1 MNHEY, CDR2 SMNVEV (reference sequence). CDR3 length: 16 residues. Here the CDR3 reads CASRPPAGILTYEQYF. The CDR3 DNA reads TGTGCCAGCAGGCCCCCCGCAGGGATCTTGACCTACGAGCAGTACTTC.

This chain links TRBV19 with TRBJ2-5, with 13 bases aligning to TRBD2. V gave up 4 bases and J gave up 5 bases; unmatched junction bases: 10. Per germline, CDR1 LNHDA and CDR2 SQIVND (reference sequence). The CDR3 has 17 residues. CDR3 sequence (DNA): TGTGCCAGTAGTAAAGGACTAGCGGGAGAGCTGCGGGAGACCCAGTACTTC. It encodes CASSKGLAGELRETQYF.

The chain couples TRBV19 to TRBJ1-5; D is ambiguous. Germline V lookup: CDR1 LNHDA, CDR2 SQIVND (reference sequence). The V gene lost 6 bases and the J gene lost 5 bases, with 11 bases spanning the gap. The CDR3 loop spans 13 amino acids. CDR3 sequence: CASSQDGDQPQHF. In DNA form, the CDR3 reads TGTGCCAGTAGCCAAGACGGGGATCAGCCCCAGCATTTT.

This clone appeared a few times. V is TRBV7-6 and J is TRBJ1-6; D remains ambiguous. The germline CDR1 and CDR2 sequences are SGHVS and FNYEAQ. The CDR3 extends over 14 amino acids. Trimming stripped 1 base from V and 7 bases from J, with 8 bases between. CDR3 loop: CASSLEPGNSPLHF. In DNA form, the CDR3 reads TGTGCCAGCAGCTTAGAGCCCGGGAATTCACCCCTCCACTTT.

V is TRBV5-1 and J is TRBJ2-7, with 8 bases that match TRBD1. CDR1 and CDR2 (germline): SGHRS, YFSETQ. The CDR3 is 15 amino acids. Trimming removed 0 bases from V and 3 bases from J; junction bases left unmatched: 5. This chain's CDR3 is CASSLAAGGYYEQYF. CDR3 DNA sequence: TGCGCCAGCAGCTTGGCTGCAGGGGGCTACTACGAGCAGTACTTC. The variable domain in full, completed from reference TRBV5-1 and TRBJ2-7, reads KAGVTQTPRYLIKTRGQQVTLSCSPISGHRSVSWYQQTPGQGLQFLFEYFSETQRNKGNFPGRFSGRQFSNSRSEMNVSTLELGDSALYLCASSLAAGGYYEQYFGPGTRLTVT.

This clone occurred a few times. The rearrangement links TRBV5-6 to TRBJ1-1; tentative D call: TRBD1 (5 bases). Germline V CDR1 and CDR2: SGHDT, YYEEEE. The CDR3 sequence is 13 residues long. V was trimmed by 5 bases and J by 2 bases, leaving 10 bases between them. CDR3 amino acids: CASRGGSNTEAFF. The CDR3, as DNA: TGTGCCAGCAGGGGGGGTTCAAACACTGAAGCTTTCTTT.

The rearrangement uses TRBV5-1 and TRBJ1-1, with D possibly TRBD1 on 6 matching bases. Germline-derived CDR1 and CDR2 are SGHRS and YFSETQ. V lost 0 bases to trimming and J lost 6 bases, with 9 bases between them. CDR3 length equals 13 residues. The DNA of the CDR3 is TGCGCCAGCAGCTTGGGACAGGAGTCTGAAGCTTTCTTT. It codes for CASSLGQESEAFF.

V usage is TRBV29-1 and J usage is TRBJ2-3, with 8 bases fitting TRBD2. The CDR3 length is 14 residues. CDR1 SQVTM and CDR2 ANQGSEA come from the germline V gene. V lost 4 bases and J lost 5; bases outside the gene matches: 8. CDR3 amino acids: CSVVERELRDTQYF. The CDR3 DNA reads TGCAGCGTTGTTGAGCGGGAGCTTCGAGATACGCAGTATTTT.

This clone was observed once. The identical CDR3 is also encoded by other nucleotide sequences in the sample. The J gene is TRBJ1-2, the V gene TRBV7-2, with 9 nucleotides matching TRBD1. The J segment lost 1 base and the V segment lost 5 bases, leaving 8 bases of the junction unmatched. The germline V gene encodes CDR1 SGHTA and CDR2 FQGNSA. The CDR3 runs 16 residues. CDR3 residues: CASSRSRDRVNYGYTF. Here the CDR3 DNA reads TGTGCCAGCAGCAGAAGCCGGGACAGGGTTAACTATGGCTACACCTTC.

The chain uses TRBV14 and TRBJ1-1, with D unclear. Germline values: CDR1 SGHDN, CDR2 FVKESK. The V end was cut by 0 bases, the J end by 6 bases, with 14 bases between. The CDR3 loop spans 15 amino acids. This CDR3 reads CASSQESARFAEAFF. The CDR3 DNA sequence: TGTGCCAGCAGCCAAGAGTCTGCCAGGTTTGCTGAAGCTTTCTTT. Using reference TRBV14 and TRBJ1-1 for the parts outside the CDR3, the full variable domain is EAGVTQFPSHSVIEKGQTVTLRCDPISGHDNLYWYRRVMGKEIKFLLHFVKESKQDESGMPNNRFLAERTGGTYSTLKVQPAELEDSGVYFCASSQESARFAEAFFGQGTRLTVV.